Below are 32 T cell receptor beta chains sequenced from a single sample in a study of T cells in Graves' hyperthyroidism and ophthalmopathy. Using RNA transcripts as the source, TCR beta CDR3 regions were amplified. During a first-round RT-PCR of the TCR CDR3, the HTBI primer set was used. TCRdb redid the calling of the multiplex PCR reads with MiXCR, one entry per CDR3 protein. In the table there are 500,000 to 600,000 distinct CDR3 sequences, approximately 20% of which are singletons. Sequencing input: blood. The receptors were gathered from a man between 35 and 55 years old with Graves' ophthalmopathy.

This clonotype was counted at least ten times. DNA of the CDR3: TGTGCCAGCAGCTTACTAGGGGCTGTCTCTGAAGCTTTCTTT. This codes for CASSLLGAVSEAFF. The V call is TRBV11-2, the J call TRBJ1-1; a weak D match, TRBD1 (5 bases). Germline V CDR1 and CDR2: SGHAT, FQNNGV. This CDR3 has 14 residues. V lost 2 bases, J lost 6 bases, and 13 bases lay in between.

The CDR3 DNA sequence: TGTGCCAGCTCACCCAGGCAGGGGGCTATCGGCGGGGAGCTGTTTTTT. This translates into CASSPRQGAIGGELFF. The J gene is TRBJ2-2, the V gene TRBV18, with 8 bases fitting TRBD1. Germline V gene data show CDR1 as KGHSH and CDR2 as LQKENI. After removal of 3 bases from V and 7 bases from J, the junction contained 10 bases not matched to a gene. This CDR3 region has 16 residues.

The sample holds many counts of this clonotype. The chain links TRBV5-1 to TRBJ2-7, with D tentatively TRBD2 (6 bases). The CDR3 extends over 11 amino acids. Germline V lookup: CDR1 SGHRS, CDR2 YFSETQ. Deletions cut 7 bases from V and 7 bases from J, with 12 bases between. CDR3: CASRGDWEQYF. The CDR3 DNA reads as TGCGCCAGCCGAGGGGACTGGGAGCAGTACTTC.

This sequence joins TRBV7-2 and TRBJ2-1, with D possibly being TRBD2 (6 bases). The CDR3 extends over 15 amino acids. Trimming shortened V by 3 bases and J by 4 bases, and 13 bases separated the two germline ends. CDR1 and CDR2 (germline): SGHTA, FQGNSA. CDR3 sequence reads: CASSFSAGPYNEQFF. In DNA form, the CDR3 reads TGTGCCAGCAGCTTTTCGGCGGGGCCATACAATGAGCAGTTCTTC.

This clonotype was found a few times. The rearrangement links TRBV19 to TRBJ2-7, with D possibly being TRBD2 (5 bases). V gave up 6 bases and J gave up 4 bases, with 19 bases separating them. This CDR3 has 15 residues. Germline values: CDR1 LNHDA, CDR2 SQIVND (reference sequence). The CDR3 protein is CASSISGRGQYEQYF. The CDR3 bases are TGTGCCAGTAGCATCAGCGGCCGGGGTCAATACGAGCAGTACTTC.

This clonotype was observed a handful of times. The V call is TRBV20-1, the J call TRBJ1-5, with 9 bases aligning to TRBD1. Germline V gives CDR1 DFQATT, CDR2 SNEGSKA (reference sequence). Germline trimming cut 3 bases from V and 7 bases from J; bases unmatched to any gene: 10. The length of the CDR3 is 15 residues. CDR3 in amino acids: CSASSLGQGFQPQHF. CDR3 DNA: TGCAGTGCTAGTAGCCTGGGACAGGGATTCCAGCCCCAGCATTTT.

The chain combines TRBV30 with TRBJ1-4; 11 bases agree with TRBD1. The CDR3 runs to 16 residues. The germline V gene encodes CDR1 GTSNPN and CDR2 SVGIG (reference sequence). Losses at the gene ends were 2 bases for V and 7 bases for J; bases not matched to a gene: 9. In nucleotides, the CDR3 is TGTGCCTGGAGTCCCATTCGGACAGGGGGCGTTGAAAAACTGTTTTTT. Its translation: CAWSPIRTGGVEKLFF.

The table lists this clonotype with a few counts. CDR3 in amino acids: CASSYSNRVVNLYEQYF. CDR3 coding DNA: TGTGCCAGCAGTTACTCGAATCGGGTGGTGAACCTCTACGAGCAGTACTTC. The rearrangement joins TRBV6-6 to TRBJ2-7; D gene uncertain. The CDR3 contains 17 residues. V was shortened by 0 bases and J by 3 bases, with 18 bases between the two germline ends. Germline assignment: CDR1 MNHNY and CDR2 SVGAGI (reference sequence).

This rearrangement joins TRBV13 to TRBJ2-3; TRBD2 matches at 8 bases. Trimming removed 1 base from V and 8 bases from J; junction bases left unmatched: 5. Looked up from germline, CDR1 is PRHDT and CDR2 is FYEKMQ (reference sequence). This CDR3 region has 14 residues. The CDR3 sequence is CASSLVAGGGTQYF. The CDR3, as DNA: TGTGCCAGCAGCTTAGTCGCGGGAGGAGGTACGCAGTATTTT.

This clonotype was counted many times. The V call is TRBV2, the J call TRBJ1-3, with D perhaps TRBD1 (5 bases). Trimming removed 8 bases from V and 0 bases from J, with 14 bases in between. The germline gives CDR1 SNHLY, CDR2 FYNNEI. This CDR3 region has 15 residues. In DNA form, the CDR3 reads TGTGCCAGCGGGGGTGTGGGAGGCTCTGGAAACACCATATATTTT. It specifies CASGGVGGSGNTIYF.

The chain employs TRBV6-5 and TRBJ2-3; TRBD2 aligns across 7 bases. The CDR3 spans 17 residues. Germline CDR1 is MNHEY and CDR2 is SVGAGI. J was trimmed by 5 bases and V by 7 bases; bases with no gene match: 18. The CDR3 nucleotides are TGTGCCAGCATTATAAGCAGCGGGGCCCTCGGAAAAGATACGCAGTATTTT. Its protein is CASIISSGALGKDTQYF.

Comment on this clonotype: Sequence at one end of the junction differs from germline and may be a read error. The V call is TRBV5-1, the J call TRBJ2-1, with TRBD2 matching 11 bases. This CDR3 contains 21 residues. Germline CDR1 reads SGHRS; CDR2 reads YFSETQ. CDR3 nucleotide sequence: TGCGCCAACAGCGATCCCCTTCTTCCGCTAGCGGGGGGACTCTCCTACAATGAGCAGTTCTTC. It yields the protein CANSDPLLPLAGGLSYNEQFF.

V and J are TRBV7-6 and TRBJ2-5, with D unclear. The V and J ends lost 4 bases and 5 bases respectively, with 17 bases between them. Germline-derived CDR1 and CDR2 are SGHVS and FNYEAQ. This CDR3 comprises 15 residues. The CDR3 sequence is CASSSIPTTSETQYF. The CDR3 region has the DNA TGTGCCAGCAGCTCCATCCCGACGACATCGGAGACCCAGTACTTC. The variable domain in full, with the rest retrieved from reference TRBV7-6 and TRBJ2-5, is GAGVSQSPRYKVTKRGQDVALRCDPISGHVSLYWYRQALGQGPEFLTYFNYEAQQDKSGLPNDRFSAERPEGSISTLTIQRTEQRDSAMYRCASSSIPTTSETQYFGPGTRLLVL.

This chain joins TRBV28 and TRBJ2-3; D is undetermined. Germline loops: CDR1 MDHEN, CDR2 SYDVKM. Deletions cut 5 bases from V and 7 bases from J, with 16 bases between. The CDR3 has 14 residues. CDR3 residues: CASSPPGPQYTQYF. In nucleotides, the CDR3 is TGTGCCAGCAGTCCCCCCGGGCCTCAATATACGCAGTATTTT.

This clonotype was seen a handful of times. The rearrangement links TRBV6-2 or TRBV6-3 to TRBJ2-1, with D tentatively TRBD2 (5 bases). This CDR3 spans 15 amino acids. Trimming pared 5 bases from V and 4 bases from J, leaving 15 bases between. Germline loops: CDR1 MNHEY, CDR2 SVGEGT. For the CDR3, the DNA is TGTGCCAGCAGTCCCACCCCGGGATGGTACAATGAGCAGTTCTTC. Encoded protein: CASSPTPGWYNEQFF.

This clonotype was seen more than once but under ten times. The chain couples TRBV20-1 to TRBJ2-1; unclear D gene. Trimming took off 3 bases at V and 10 bases at J, with 16 bases between the two ends. Germline loops: CDR1 DFQATT, CDR2 SNEGSKA (reference sequence). CDR3 length: 13 residues. The chain's CDR3 is CSASWGARSEQFF. The CDR3 DNA sequence: TGCAGTGCTAGCTGGGGTGCGAGGTCGGAGCAGTTCTTC.

The chain is built from TRBV5-1 and TRBJ2-7; D tentatively reads TRBD1 or TRBD2 (6 bases each). The ends were cut back, 5 bases at V and 3 bases at J, with 18 bases in the middle. This CDR3 region has 15 residues. Germline CDR1 and CDR2: SGHRS and YFSETQ. CDR3: CASRFGGTPNYEQYF. The CDR3 DNA reads TGCGCCAGCAGATTCGGCGGGACACCTAACTACGAGCAGTACTTC.

The sample holds one count of this clonotype. This may stem from a read error, because a much larger clone lies one nucleotide away. The conserved phenylalanine or tryptophan normally closing the CDR3 is absent here, so this likely arose from a read error. The V call is TRBV12-3 or TRBV12-4, the J call TRBJ1-5, with a possible D match to TRBD1 (5 bases). This CDR3 spans 14 amino acids. Deletions cut 6 bases from V and 0 bases from J, with 9 bases between. The chain's CDR3 is CASRDNNSNQPQHL. The CDR3 DNA follows: TGTGCCAGCAGGGACAATAATAGCAATCAGCCCCAGCATCTT.

This chain links TRBV6-5 with TRBJ2-5, with 9 bases aligning to TRBD2. This CDR3 contains 16 residues. Germline loops: CDR1 MNHEY, CDR2 SVGAGI. V shed 0 bases and J 1 base; nucleotides not matched to a gene: 3. In nucleotides, the CDR3 is TGTGCCAGCAGTTACTCGCTAGCGGGACCCCAAGAGACCCAGTACTTC. Its translation is CASSYSLAGPQETQYF.

This clonotype showed up just a few times. This sequence joins TRBV7-9 and TRBJ2-7, with D possibly being TRBD1 (6 bases). The germline V gene has CDR1 SEHNR and CDR2 FQNEAQ (reference sequence). V was clipped by 4 bases and J by 2 bases, with 12 bases between them. This CDR3 is 14 amino acids long. The CDR3 nucleotides are TGTGCCAGCAGCTCGGTGACAGGAGCCTACGAGCAGTACTTC. Translation: CASSSVTGAYEQYF. Full variable domain (rest looked up from reference TRBV7-9 and TRBJ2-7): DTGVSQNPRHKITKRGQNVTFRCDPISEHNRLYWYRQTLGQGPEFLTYFQNEAQLEKSRLLSDRFSAERPKGSFSTLEIQRTEQGDSAMYLCASSSVTGAYEQYFGPGTRLTVT.

In its sample, this clonotype was seen many times. The rearrangement uses TRBV5-1 and TRBJ1-1; no clear D. The germline V gene has CDR1 SGHRS and CDR2 YFSETQ. The CDR3 has 13 amino acids. V was pared by 5 bases and J by 1 base, with 9 bases between. The CDR3 spells CASRRQTNTEAFF. CDR3 sequence (DNA): TGCGCCAGCAGACGTCAAACGAACACTGAAGCTTTCTTT.

This chain connects TRBV11-2 to TRBJ2-7; 13 bases are shared with TRBD2. V shed 8 bases, J shed 7 bases, and the junction held 23 bases outside the gene matches. The CDR3 is 19 amino acids. Germline V gene sequence: CDR1 SGHAT, CDR2 FQNNGV. CDR3 DNA sequence: TGTGCCAGCGGATACCCCCCTACCGGGACTAGCGGGGTCACCGATGAGCAGTACTTC. This codes for CASGYPPTGTSGVTDEQYF.

This chain links TRBV7-9 with TRBJ2-2, with D tentatively TRBD2 (6 bases). This CDR3 comprises 12 residues. Trimming took off 11 bases at V and 7 bases at J, with 14 bases between the two ends. CDR1 and CDR2 from the germline V gene are SEHNR and FQNEAQ (reference sequence). The DNA for the CDR3 is TGTGCCGGGAGGCAGGGTCGCGGGGAGCTGTTTTTT. This encodes CAGRQGRGELFF. The full variable domain, rest sourced from reference TRBV7-9 and TRBJ2-2, is DTGVSQNPRHKITKRGQNVTFRCDPISEHNRLYWYRQTLGQGPEFLTYFQNEAQLEKSRLLSDRFSAERPKGSFSTLEIQRTEQGDSAMYLCAGRQGRGELFFGEGSRLTVL.

This clonotype was seen at least ten times. This chain links TRBV3-1 with TRBJ2-3; the D gene is possibly TRBD1 (6 bases). V gave up 3 bases and J gave up 6 bases, with 10 bases separating them. Germline CDR1 LGHDT, CDR2 YNNKEL (reference sequence). This CDR3 contains 13 residues. The CDR3 DNA reads TGTGCCAGCAGCCATGCACAGGGCGATACGCAGTATTTT. Its protein is CASSHAQGDTQYF.

At least ten counts were recorded for this clonotype. V is TRBV18 and J is TRBJ2-1; D may be TRBD1 (5 bases). V lost 2 bases and J lost 5, with 13 bases in between. CDR3 size: 15 residues. Germline CDR1 KGHSH, CDR2 LQKENI. The CDR3, as DNA: TGTGCCAGCTCACCAAGGCAGGGCGTAAACAATGAGCAGTTCTTC. Translation: CASSPRQGVNNEQFF.

The chain links TRBV12-5 to TRBJ2-1; 8 bases align to TRBD2. The germline CDR1 and CDR2 sequences are LGHNT and FRNRAP. The CDR3 contains 15 residues. The ends lost 9 bases at V and 2 bases at J; junction bases unmatched: 9. Written as DNA, the CDR3 is TGTGCTAGGGGGGGGGGGCGGGGGGCCTACAATGAGCAGTTCTTC. The encoded protein is CARGGGRGAYNEQFF.

The chain employs TRBV6-5 and TRBJ2-2, with 7 bases identical to TRBD2. With 2 bases clipped from V and 9 bases from J, the junction kept 12 bases outside the gene matches. This CDR3 comprises 16 residues. Germline assignment: CDR1 MNHEY and CDR2 SVGAGI. CDR3 DNA: TGTGCCAGCAGTTACCAGGGACTACCAACACCTCGGGAGCTGTTTTTT. The encoded protein is CASSYQGLPTPRELFF.

This clonotype was seen only a few times. V is TRBV19 and J is TRBJ2-3, with 7 bases matching TRBD2. V dropped 4 bases and J dropped 0; count of bases not matched to a gene: 7. The CDR3 runs to 16 residues. Germline assignment: CDR1 LNHDA and CDR2 SQIVND (reference sequence). Here the CDR3 DNA reads TGTGCCAGTAGTACCGTAGCGGGTATTAGCACAGATACGCAGTATTTT. Protein product: CASSTVAGISTDTQYF.

This clonotype was observed many times. The J gene is TRBJ2-6, the V gene TRBV12-3 or TRBV12-4; D perhaps matches TRBD2 (7 bases). The CDR3 runs to 18 residues. Trimming stripped 2 bases from V and 0 bases from J, with 14 bases between. The CDR3 loop is CASSLSRGGLSGANVLTF. The CDR3 DNA is TGTGCCAGCAGTTTATCCAGGGGAGGGCTCTCTGGGGCCAACGTCCTGACTTTC.

The chain links TRBV13 to TRBJ2-3; a possible D gene is TRBD2 (5 bases). V lost 5 bases to trimming and J lost 6 bases, with 15 bases between them. The CDR3 has 14 residues. Germline V lookup: CDR1 PRHDT, CDR2 FYEKMQ (reference sequence). The CDR3 region is CASSLHLGGDTQYF. CDR3 nucleotides: TGTGCCAGCAGCCTCCATTTGGGCGGGGATACGCAGTATTTT.

In DNA form, the CDR3 reads TGTGCCAGCAGCCAGGACGGTCCAGGGGAGCTGTTTTTT. This encodes CASSQDGPGELFF. The chain is built from TRBV6-1 and TRBJ2-2; D is unresolved. The germline V and J ends were trimmed by 6 bases and 8 bases, with 13 bases remaining between them. The germline CDR1 and CDR2 sequences are MNHNS and SASEGT. CDR3 length: 13 residues.

This chain links TRBV20-1 with TRBJ1-2; D might be TRBD1 (5 bases). Germline lookup yields CDR1 DFQATT and CDR2 SNEGSKA (reference sequence). Trimming removed 5 bases from V and 2 bases from J, with 15 bases in between. The CDR3 has 14 amino acids. The CDR3 spells CSAVLGAPNYGYTF. For the CDR3, the DNA is TGCAGTGCTGTCCTCGGGGCACCGAACTATGGCTACACCTTC.